This TCR beta chain was identified during a study of blood T cell repertoires in COVID-19. Assay: immunoSEQ multiplex PCR; the TCRdb copy retains only in-frame clones and omits some. The sample shows a few hundred thousand clones, approximately 84% of them seen only once. The CDR3 consists of 17 residues. V shed 5 bases and J shed 8 bases, with 24 bases lying between them. Germline V gene sequence: CDR1 MNHEY, CDR2 SMNVEV (reference sequence). Source material: peripheral blood. The chain employs TRBV27 and TRBJ1-4, with a possible D match to TRBD1 (5 bases). This sequence originates from a woman younger than 45 who had recovered from COVID-19. This CDR3 is CASSGRQPGGISEKLFF. The CDR3, as DNA: TGTGCCAGCAGTGGACGACAGCCGGGCGGAATAAGCGAAAAACTGTTTTTT.